This T cell receptor beta chain was identified during a study of T cells expressing NK-cell markers. Study-wide context: Each TCR beta repertoire originated in sorted T cells that were CD3+CD56+NKG2C+, CD3+CD56+NKG2C- or CD3+CD56-NKG2C+.

CDR3 length equals 13 residues. Germline lookup yields CDR1 SGHTA and CDR2 FQGTGA. TCRdb derives one entry per CDR3 protein from the 5' RACE reads, leaving out DNA. The sample table sets out 400,000 to 450,000 distinct CDR3 sequences. The specimen was blood T cells: a sorted CD56 or NKG2C T cell subset, CD4+ or CD8+ T cells, or bulk PBMC T cells (not recorded which). This sequence joins TRBV7-3 and TRBJ2-3; TCRdb calls TRBD1, which cannot be checked without DNA. This sequence was found in a woman aged 18 to 75 in good health. This chain's CDR3 is CASSEQDPDTQYF.